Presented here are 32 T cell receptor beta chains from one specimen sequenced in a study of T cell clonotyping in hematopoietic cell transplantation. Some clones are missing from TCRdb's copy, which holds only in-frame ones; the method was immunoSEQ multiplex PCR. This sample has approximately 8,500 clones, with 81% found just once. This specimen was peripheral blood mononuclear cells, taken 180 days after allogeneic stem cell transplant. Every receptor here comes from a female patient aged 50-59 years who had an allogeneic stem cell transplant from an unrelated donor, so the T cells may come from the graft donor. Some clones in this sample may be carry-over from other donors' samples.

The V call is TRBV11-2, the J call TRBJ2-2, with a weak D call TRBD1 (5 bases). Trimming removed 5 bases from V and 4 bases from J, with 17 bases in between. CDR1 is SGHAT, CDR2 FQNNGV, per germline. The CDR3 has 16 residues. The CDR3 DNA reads TGTGCCAGCAGCCAAGGTTCGTGGGGCGGCACCGGGGAGCTGTTTTTT. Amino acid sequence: CASSQGSWGGTGELFF.

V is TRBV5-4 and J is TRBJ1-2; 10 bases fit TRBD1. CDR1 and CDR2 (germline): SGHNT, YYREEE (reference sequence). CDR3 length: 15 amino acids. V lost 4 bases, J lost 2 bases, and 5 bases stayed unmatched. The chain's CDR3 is CASSTGTGVNYGYTF. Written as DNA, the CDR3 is TGTGCCAGCAGCACCGGGACAGGGGTAAACTATGGCTACACCTTC.

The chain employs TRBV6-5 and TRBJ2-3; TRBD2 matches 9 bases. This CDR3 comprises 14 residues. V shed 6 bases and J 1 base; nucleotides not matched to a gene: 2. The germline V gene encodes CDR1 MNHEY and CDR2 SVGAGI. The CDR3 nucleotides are TGTGCCAGCAGCAGACTAGCGGGCACAGATACGCAGTATTTT. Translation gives CASSRLAGTDTQYF.

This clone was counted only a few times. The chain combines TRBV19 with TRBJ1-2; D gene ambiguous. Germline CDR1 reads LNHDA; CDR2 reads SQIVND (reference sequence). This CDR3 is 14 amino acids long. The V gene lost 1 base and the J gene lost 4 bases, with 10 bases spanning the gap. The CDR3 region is CASSIVSSSYGYTF. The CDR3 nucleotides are TGTGCCAGTAGTATAGTAAGCAGTTCCTATGGCTACACCTTC.

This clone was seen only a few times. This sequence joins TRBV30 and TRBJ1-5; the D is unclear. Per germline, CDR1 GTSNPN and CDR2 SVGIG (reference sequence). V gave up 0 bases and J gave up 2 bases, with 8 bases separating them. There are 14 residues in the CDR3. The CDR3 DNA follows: TGTGCCTGGAGTGTGAGGCTAGGCAATCAGCCCCAGCATTTT. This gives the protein CAWSVRLGNQPQHF.

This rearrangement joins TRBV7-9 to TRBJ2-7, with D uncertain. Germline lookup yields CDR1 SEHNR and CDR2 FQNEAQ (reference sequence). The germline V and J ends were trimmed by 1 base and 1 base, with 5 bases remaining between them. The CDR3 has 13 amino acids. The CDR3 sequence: CASSLVWSYEQYF. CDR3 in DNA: TGTGCCAGCAGCTTAGTTTGGTCCTACGAGCAGTACTTC.

CDR3 in amino acids: CASIYRDISYNEQFF. The CDR3 nucleotides read TGTGCCAGCATCTACCGGGACATAAGCTACAATGAGCAGTTCTTC. J is TRBJ2-1 and V is TRBV6-1, with D possibly TRBD1 on 6 matching bases. The CDR3 totals 15 residues. The germline V gene has CDR1 MNHNS and CDR2 SASEGT. Trimming took off 7 bases at V and 3 bases at J, with 16 bases between the two ends.

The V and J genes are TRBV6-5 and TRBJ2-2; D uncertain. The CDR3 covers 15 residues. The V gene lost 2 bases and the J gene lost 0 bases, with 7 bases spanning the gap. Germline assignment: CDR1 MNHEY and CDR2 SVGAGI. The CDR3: CASSYGVANTGELFF. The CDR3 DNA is TGTGCCAGCAGTTACGGTGTCGCGAACACCGGGGAGCTGTTTTTT.

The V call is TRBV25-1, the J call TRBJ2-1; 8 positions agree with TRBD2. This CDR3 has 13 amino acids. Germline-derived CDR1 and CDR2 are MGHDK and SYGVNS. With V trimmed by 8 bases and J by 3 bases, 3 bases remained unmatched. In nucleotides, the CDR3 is TGTGCCAGCTGGAGCGGGGGCTACAATGAGCAGTTCTTC. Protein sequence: CASWSGGYNEQFF.

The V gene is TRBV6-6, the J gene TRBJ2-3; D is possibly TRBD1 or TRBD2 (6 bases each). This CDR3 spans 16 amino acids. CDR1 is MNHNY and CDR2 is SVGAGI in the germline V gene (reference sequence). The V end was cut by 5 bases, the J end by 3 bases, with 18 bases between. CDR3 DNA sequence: TGTGCCAGCAGTAAAAGTGGGGGGCCCCGGACAGATACGCAGTATTTT. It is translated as CASSKSGGPRTDTQYF.

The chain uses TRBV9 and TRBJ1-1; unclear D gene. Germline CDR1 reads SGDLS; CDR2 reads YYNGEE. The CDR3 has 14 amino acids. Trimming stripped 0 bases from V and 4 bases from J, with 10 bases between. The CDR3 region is CASSVGGGTTEAFF. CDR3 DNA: TGTGCCAGCAGCGTAGGGGGTGGTACCACTGAAGCTTTCTTT.

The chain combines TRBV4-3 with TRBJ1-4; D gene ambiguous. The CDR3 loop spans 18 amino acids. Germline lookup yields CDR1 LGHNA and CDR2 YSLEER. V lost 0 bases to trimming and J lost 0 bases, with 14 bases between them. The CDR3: CASSQEADGFATNEKLFF. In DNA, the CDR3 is TGCGCCAGCAGCCAAGAAGCTGACGGATTTGCAACTAATGAAAAACTGTTTTTT.

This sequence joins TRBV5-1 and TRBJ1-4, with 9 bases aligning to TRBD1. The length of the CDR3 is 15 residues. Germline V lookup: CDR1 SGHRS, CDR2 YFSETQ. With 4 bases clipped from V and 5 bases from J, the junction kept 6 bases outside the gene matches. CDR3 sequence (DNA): TGCGCCAGCAGCGACGGGGACAGGGCGAATGAAAAACTGTTTTTT. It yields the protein CASSDGDRANEKLFF.

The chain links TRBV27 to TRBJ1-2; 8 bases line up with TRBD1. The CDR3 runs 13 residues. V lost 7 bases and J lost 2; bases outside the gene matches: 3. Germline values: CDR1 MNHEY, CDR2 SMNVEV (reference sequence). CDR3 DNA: TGTGCCAGCATGACAGGGGACAACTATGGCTACACCTTC. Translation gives CASMTGDNYGYTF.

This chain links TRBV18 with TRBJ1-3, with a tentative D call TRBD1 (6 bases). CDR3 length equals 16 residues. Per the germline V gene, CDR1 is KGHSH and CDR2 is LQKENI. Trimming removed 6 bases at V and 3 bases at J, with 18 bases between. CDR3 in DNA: TGTGCCAGCTCTCCAGACAGGAATACAGTTGGAAACACCATATATTTT. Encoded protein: CASSPDRNTVGNTIYF. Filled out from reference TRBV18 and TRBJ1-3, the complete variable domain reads NAGVMQNPRHLVRRRGQEARLRCSPMKGHSHVYWYRQLPEEGLKFMVYLQKENIIDESGMPKERFSAEFPKEGPSILRIQQVVRGDSAAYFCASSPDRNTVGNTIYFGEGSWLTVV.

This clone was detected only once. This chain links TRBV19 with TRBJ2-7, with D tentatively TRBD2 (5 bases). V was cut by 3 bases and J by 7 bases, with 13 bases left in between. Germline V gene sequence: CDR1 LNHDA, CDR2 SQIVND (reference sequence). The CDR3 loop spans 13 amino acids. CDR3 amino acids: CASSIGLSGEQYF. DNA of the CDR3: TGTGCCAGTAGTATCGGACTGTCGGGGGAGCAGTACTTC.

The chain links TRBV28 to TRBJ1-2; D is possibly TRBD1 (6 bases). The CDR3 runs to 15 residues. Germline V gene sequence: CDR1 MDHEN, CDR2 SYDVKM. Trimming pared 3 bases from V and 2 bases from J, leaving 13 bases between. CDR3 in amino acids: CASSFRGRGNYGYTF. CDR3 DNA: TGTGCCAGCAGTTTTAGGGGGAGGGGGAACTATGGCTACACCTTC.

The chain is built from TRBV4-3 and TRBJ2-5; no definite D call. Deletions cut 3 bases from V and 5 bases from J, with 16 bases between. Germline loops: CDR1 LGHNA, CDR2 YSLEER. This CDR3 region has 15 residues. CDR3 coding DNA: TGCGCCAGCAGCCAGGACCGGGCGATCGGGGAGACCCAGTACTTC. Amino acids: CASSQDRAIGETQYF.

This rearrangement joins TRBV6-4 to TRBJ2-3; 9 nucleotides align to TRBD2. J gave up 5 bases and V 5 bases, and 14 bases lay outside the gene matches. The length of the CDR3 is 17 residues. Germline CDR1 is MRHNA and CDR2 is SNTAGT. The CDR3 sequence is CASSYIAGVGAGDTQYF. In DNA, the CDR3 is TGTGCCAGCAGTTATATAGCGGGAGTGGGGGCCGGAGATACGCAGTATTTT.

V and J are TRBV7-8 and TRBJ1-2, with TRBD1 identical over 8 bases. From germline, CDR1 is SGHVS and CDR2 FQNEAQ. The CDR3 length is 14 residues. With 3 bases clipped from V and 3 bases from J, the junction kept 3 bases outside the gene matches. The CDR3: CASSLTGDDYGYTF. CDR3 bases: TGTGCCAGCAGCTTGACAGGGGACGACTATGGCTACACCTTC. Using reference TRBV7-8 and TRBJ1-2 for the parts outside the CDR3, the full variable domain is GAGVSQSPRYKVAKRGQDVALRCDPISGHVSLFWYQQALGQGPEFLTYFQNEAQLDKSGLPSDRFFAERPEGSVSTLKIQRTQQEDSAVYLCASSLTGDDYGYTFGSGTRLTVV.

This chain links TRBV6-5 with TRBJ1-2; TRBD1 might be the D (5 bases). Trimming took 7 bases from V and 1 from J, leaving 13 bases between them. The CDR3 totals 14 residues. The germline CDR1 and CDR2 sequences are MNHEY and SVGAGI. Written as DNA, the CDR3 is TGTGCCAGCACCAACGGGGGGAGTAACTATGGCTACACCTTC. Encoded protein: CASTNGGSNYGYTF.

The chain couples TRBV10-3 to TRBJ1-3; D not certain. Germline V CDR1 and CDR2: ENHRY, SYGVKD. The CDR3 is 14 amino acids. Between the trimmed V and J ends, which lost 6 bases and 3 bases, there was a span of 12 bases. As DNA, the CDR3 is TGTGCCATCAGCCCGAACGAGATTGGAAACACCATATATTTT. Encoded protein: CAISPNEIGNTIYF.

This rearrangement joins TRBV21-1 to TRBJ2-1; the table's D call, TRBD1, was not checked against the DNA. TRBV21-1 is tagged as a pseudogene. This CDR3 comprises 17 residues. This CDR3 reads CASSKWKQVTSYNEQFF. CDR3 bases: TGTGCCAGCAGCAAGTGGAAACAGGTGACCTCCTACAATGAGCAGTTCTTC.

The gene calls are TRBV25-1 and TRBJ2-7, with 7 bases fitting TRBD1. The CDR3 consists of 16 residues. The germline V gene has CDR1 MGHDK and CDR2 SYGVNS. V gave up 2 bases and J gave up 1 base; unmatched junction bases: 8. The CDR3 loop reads CASSEMRGQFSYEQYF. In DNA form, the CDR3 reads TGTGCCAGCAGTGAAATGAGGGGACAGTTTTCCTACGAGCAGTACTTC.

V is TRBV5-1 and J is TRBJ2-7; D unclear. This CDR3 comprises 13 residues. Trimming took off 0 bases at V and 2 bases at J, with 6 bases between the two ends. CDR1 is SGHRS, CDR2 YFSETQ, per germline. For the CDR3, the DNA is TGCGCCAGCAGCTTGGATCCCCCCTACGAGCAGTACTTC. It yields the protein CASSLDPPYEQYF.

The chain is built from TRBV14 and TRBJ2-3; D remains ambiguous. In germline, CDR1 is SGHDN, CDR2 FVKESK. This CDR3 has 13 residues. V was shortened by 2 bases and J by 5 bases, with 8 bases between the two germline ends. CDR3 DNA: TGTGCCAGCAGCCAAACGCTGGGAGATACGCAGTATTTT. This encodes CASSQTLGDTQYF. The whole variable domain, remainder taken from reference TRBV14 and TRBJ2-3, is EAGVTQFPSHSVIEKGQTVTLRCDPISGHDNLYWYRRVMGKEIKFLLHFVKESKQDESGMPNNRFLAERTGGTYSTLKVQPAELEDSGVYFCASSQTLGDTQYFGPGTRLTVL.

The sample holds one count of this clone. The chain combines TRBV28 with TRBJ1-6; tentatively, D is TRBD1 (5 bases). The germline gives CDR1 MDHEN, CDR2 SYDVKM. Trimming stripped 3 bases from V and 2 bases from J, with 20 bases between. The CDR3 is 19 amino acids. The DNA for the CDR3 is TGTGCCAGCAGTTTGTACCAGGGTGTCCCCGTTACCTATAATTCACCCCTCCACTTT. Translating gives CASSLYQGVPVTYNSPLHF.

The CDR3 loop is CASSQDRDRGTEAFF. The CDR3, as DNA: TGTGCCAGCAGCCAAGATCGGGACAGGGGGACTGAAGCTTTCTTT. This sequence joins TRBV4-2 and TRBJ1-1; 11 positions match TRBD1. The CDR3 contains 15 residues. The V gene's germline CDR1 is LGHNA and CDR2 YNFKEQ. V was clipped by 0 bases and J by 5 bases; unmatched bases: 2.

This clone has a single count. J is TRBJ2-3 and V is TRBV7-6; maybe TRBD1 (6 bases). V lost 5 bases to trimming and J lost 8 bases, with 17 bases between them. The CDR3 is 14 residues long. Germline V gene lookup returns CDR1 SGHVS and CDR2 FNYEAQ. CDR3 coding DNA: TGTGCCAGCAGCCCAGAGAGGTTCAGGGGTACGCAGTATTTT. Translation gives CASSPERFRGTQYF.

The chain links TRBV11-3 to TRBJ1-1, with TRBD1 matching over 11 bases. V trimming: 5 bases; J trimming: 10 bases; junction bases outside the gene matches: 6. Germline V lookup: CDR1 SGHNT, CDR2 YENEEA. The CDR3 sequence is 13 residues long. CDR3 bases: TGTGCCAGCAGCACGGGGACAGGGGGGAGAGCTTTCTTT. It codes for CASSTGTGGRAFF.

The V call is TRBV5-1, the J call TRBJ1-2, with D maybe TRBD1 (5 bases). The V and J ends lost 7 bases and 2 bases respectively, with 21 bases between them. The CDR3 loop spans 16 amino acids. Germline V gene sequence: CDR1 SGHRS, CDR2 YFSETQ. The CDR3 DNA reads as TGCGCCAGCGGCCATCGAGACAGCCGAGCGAACTATGGCTACACCTTC. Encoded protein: CASGHRDSRANYGYTF.

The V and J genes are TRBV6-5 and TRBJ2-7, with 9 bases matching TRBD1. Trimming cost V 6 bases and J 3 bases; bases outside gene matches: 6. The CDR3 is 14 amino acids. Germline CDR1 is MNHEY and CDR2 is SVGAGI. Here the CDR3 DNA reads TGTGCCAGCAGAGCGGGACAGGGACGCTACGAGCAGTACTTC. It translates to CASRAGQGRYEQYF.